The rows below give T cell receptor beta chains drawn from one sample of a study of PD-L1 blockade in urothelial cancer. Clones were read by immunoSEQ multiplex PCR, and TCRdb kept only the in-frame ones, dropping some. The data contain around 80,000 clones, 87% of them singletons. The source material was PBMCs, sampled around atezolizumab (anti-PD-L1) treatment. The source is an older woman with urothelial cancer. Both conserved end residues are part of each CDR3. A D gene is named only where the DNA matches it firmly. The size entry is marked missing in some rows and otherwise reads once, few, many or a size class.

>-|TRBV27|TRBJ1-5|-
TGTGCCAGCAAGCCAGGCCCCAGTTGGGAGGACAATCAGCCCCAGCATTTT
CASKPGPSWEDNQPQHF
>-|TRBV7-9|TRBJ2-7|-
TGTGCCAGCAGCTTAGTGGGTTTTTTCGGGAGAGTGGAGCAGTACTTC
CASSLVGFFGRVEQYF
>-|TRBV7-3|TRBJ1-3|-
TGTGCCAGCAGCTTATACCTGAGCTCTGGAAACACCATATATTTT
CASSLYLSSGNTIYF
>TRBD2|TRBV30|TRBJ2-3|-
TGTGCCTGGAGTGTAAATTTTGCGGGAGGGAGCACAGATACGCAGTATTTT
CAWSVNFAGGSTDTQYF
>TRBD2|TRBV2|TRBJ2-3|-
TGTGCCAGCAGTACCCCCGGGACTAGCGGAGAGGTGGGCGCCACAGATACGCAGTATTTT
CASSTPGTSGEVGATDTQYF
>TRBD2|TRBV5-4|TRBJ2-3|-
TGTGCCAGCAGCTTCTATCTAGCGGGAAGCACAGATACGCAGTATTTT
CASSFYLAGSTDTQYF
>TRBD2|TRBV9|TRBJ2-7|once
TGTGCCAGCAGCAAAGGGACTAGGAGCTCCTACGAGCAGTACTTC
CASSKGTRSSYEQYF
>TRBD1|TRBV5-8|TRBJ1-4|-
TGTGCCAGCAGCCCAGGACAGGGGGGCTTTTATGAAAAACTGTTTTTT
CASSPGQGGFYEKLFF
>-|TRBV6-1|TRBJ1-2|-
TGTGCCAGCAGGGACAGCAACTATGGCTACACCTTC
CASRDSNYGYTF
>-|TRBV4-3|TRBJ1-2|-
TGCGCCAGCAGCCAAGATGTCCGCCCCGGGAGCTATGGCTACACCTTC
CASSQDVRPGSYGYTF
>TRBD1|TRBV18|TRBJ1-4|-
TGTGCCAGCTCACCCGGGACAGGAGGGGAAAAACTGTTTTTT
CASSPGTGGEKLFF
>-|TRBV10-1|TRBJ1-2|-
TGCGCCAGCAGTGCCACCCGGCGGAGCCCGGATGGCTACACCTTC
CASSATRRSPDGYTF
>TRBD1|TRBV5-6|TRBJ1-2|-
TGTGCCAGCAGCTTGGGATCAGGGGGCGCAGGTGGCTACACCTTC
CASSLGSGGAGGYTF
>TRBD1|TRBV2|TRBJ1-2|-
TGTGCCAGCAGTCTGGGGCCGACAGGGGGCTACACCTTC
CASSLGPTGGYTF
>-|TRBV5-1|TRBJ2-3|-
TGCGCCAGCAGCTTGGCCGGCCTAGCACGCACAGATACGCAGTATTTT
CASSLAGLARTDTQYF
>TRBD1|TRBV19|TRBJ2-2|-
TGTGCCAGTAGTGCCGACAGGGGGCTTTACACCGGGGAGCTGTTTTTT
CASSADRGLYTGELFF
>-|TRBV4-3|TRBJ2-5|-
TGCGCCAGCAGCGAGACATGGGCCATAGTGGAAGAGACCCAGTACTTC
CASSETWAIVEETQYF
>TRBD1|TRBV5-1|TRBJ1-4|-
TGCGCCGGGACAGGGGTCTGCGTAACCCCAACTAATGAAAAACTGTTTTTT
CAGTGVCVTPTNEKLFF
>-|TRBV6-5|TRBJ1-5|-
TGTGCCAGCAGTTACTCGATCGCGTCCAATCAGCCCCAGCATTTT
CASSYSIASNQPQHF
>-|TRBV19|TRBJ1-4|-
TGTGCCAGTAGTATCCTCCCGGTGTGGGGGGTCGGAGAAAAACTGTTTTTT
CASSILPVWGVGEKLFF
>TRBD2|TRBV7-2|TRBJ2-7|-
TGTGCCAGCAGCTTAGGCGTGGCCAGCGGGGGGGCCTACGAGCAGTACTTC
CASSLGVASGGAYEQYF
>-|TRBV7-8|TRBJ1-1|-
TGTGCCAGCAGCTTAGGACAGATGAACACTGAAGCTTTCTTT
CASSLGQMNTEAFF
>-|TRBV6-1|TRBJ1-1|-
TGTGCCAGCAGTCTACCATGGGGCTCCAACACTGAAGCTTTCTTT
CASSLPWGSNTEAFF
>TRBD1|TRBV18|TRBJ2-5|-
TGTGCCAGCTCACCCCCACCGGGACAGCAAGAGACCCAGTACTTC
CASSPPPGQQETQYF
>TRBD2|TRBV2|TRBJ2-1|-
TGTGCCAGCAGTTTTACTAGCGGGAGAATCCATGAGCAGTTCTTC
CASSFTSGRIHEQFF
>TRBD1|TRBV5-1|TRBJ2-2|-
TGCGCCAGCAGCTTGGTGGGGACAGGTCAAAACTTCGCGAACACCGGGGAGCTGTTTTTT
CASSLVGTGQNFANTGELFF
>TRBD1|TRBV9|TRBJ1-1|-
TGTGCCAGCAGCCCACGACAGGGGGGGAACACTGAAGCTTTCTTT
CASSPRQGGNTEAFF
>-|TRBV6-5|TRBJ1-4|-
TGTGCCAGCAGTTACTCATTCAGTGCTGTCAATGAAAAACTGTTTTTT
CASSYSFSAVNEKLFF
>-|TRBV7-8|TRBJ1-1|-
TGTGCCAGCAGCTTAGGTCAGAACACTGAAGCTTTCTTT
CASSLGQNTEAFF
>-|TRBV4-1|TRBJ1-1|-
TGCGCCAGCAGCCACCAAGCGGGGGGCACTGAAGCTTTCTTT
CASSHQAGGTEAFF
>TRBD2|TRBV6-1|TRBJ2-1|-
TGTGCCAGCAGTGATCTTTCAGGGGCTAGCGGGAGAGCGGATGAGCAGTTCTTC
CASSDLSGASGRADEQFF